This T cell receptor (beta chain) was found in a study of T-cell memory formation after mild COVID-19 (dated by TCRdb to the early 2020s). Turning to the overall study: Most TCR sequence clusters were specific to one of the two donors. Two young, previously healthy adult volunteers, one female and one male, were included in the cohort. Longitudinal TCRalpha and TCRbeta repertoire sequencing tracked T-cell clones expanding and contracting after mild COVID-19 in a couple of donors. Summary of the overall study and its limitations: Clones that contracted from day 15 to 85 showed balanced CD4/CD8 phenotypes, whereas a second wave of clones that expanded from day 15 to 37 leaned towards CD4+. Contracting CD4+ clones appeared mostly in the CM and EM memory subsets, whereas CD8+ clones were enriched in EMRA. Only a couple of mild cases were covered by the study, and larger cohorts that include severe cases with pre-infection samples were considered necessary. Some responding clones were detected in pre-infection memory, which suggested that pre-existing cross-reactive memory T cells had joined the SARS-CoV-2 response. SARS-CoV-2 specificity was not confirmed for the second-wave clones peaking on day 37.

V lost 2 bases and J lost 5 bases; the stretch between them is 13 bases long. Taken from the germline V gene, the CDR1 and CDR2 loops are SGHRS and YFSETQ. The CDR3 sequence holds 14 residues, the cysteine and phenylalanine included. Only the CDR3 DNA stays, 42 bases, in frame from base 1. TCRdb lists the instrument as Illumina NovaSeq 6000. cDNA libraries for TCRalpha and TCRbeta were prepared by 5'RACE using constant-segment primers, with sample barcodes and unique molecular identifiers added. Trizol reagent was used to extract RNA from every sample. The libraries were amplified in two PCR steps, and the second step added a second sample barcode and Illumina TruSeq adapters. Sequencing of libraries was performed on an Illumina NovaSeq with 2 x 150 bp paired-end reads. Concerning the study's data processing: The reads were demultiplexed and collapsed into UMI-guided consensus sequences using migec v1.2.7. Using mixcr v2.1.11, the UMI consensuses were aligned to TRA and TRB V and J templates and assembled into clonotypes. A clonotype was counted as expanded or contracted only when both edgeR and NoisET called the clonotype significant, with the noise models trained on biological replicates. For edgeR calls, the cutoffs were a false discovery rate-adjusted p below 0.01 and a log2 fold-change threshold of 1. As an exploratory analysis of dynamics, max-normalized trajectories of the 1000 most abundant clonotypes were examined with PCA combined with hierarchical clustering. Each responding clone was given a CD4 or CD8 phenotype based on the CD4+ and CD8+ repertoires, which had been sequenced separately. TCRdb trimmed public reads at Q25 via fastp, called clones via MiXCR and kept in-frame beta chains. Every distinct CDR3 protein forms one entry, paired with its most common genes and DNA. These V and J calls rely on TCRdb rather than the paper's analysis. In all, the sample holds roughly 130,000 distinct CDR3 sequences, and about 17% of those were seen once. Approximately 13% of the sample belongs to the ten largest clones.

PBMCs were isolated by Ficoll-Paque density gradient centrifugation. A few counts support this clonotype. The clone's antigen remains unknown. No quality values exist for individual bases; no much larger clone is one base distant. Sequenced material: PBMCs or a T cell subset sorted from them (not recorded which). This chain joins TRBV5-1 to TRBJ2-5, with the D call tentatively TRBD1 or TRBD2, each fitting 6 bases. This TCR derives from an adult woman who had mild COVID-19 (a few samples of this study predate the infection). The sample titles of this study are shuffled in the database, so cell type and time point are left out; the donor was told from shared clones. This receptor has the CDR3 CASSLWGAGETQYF. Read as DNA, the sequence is TGCGCCAGCAGCTTATGGGGGGCAGGCGAGACCCAGTACTTC.